The rows below give T cell receptor beta chains drawn from one sample of a study of Ad26.COV2.S vaccination and SARS-CoV-2 variants. Sequenced by immunoSEQ multiplex PCR; TCRdb stores in-frame clones only, minus some. The table records some 180,000 clones, around nine tenths of them present only once. Specimen: peripheral blood, collected after recovery from COVID-19. The receptors shown here come from a human donor who had recovered from COVID-19. CDR3s include the opening cysteine and the closing phenylalanine or tryptophan. D genes are given only for firm matches. For some rows the clone size is stated as once, few or many, or as a class when expanded; others skip it.

clone size	V gene	J gene	CDR3 length	D gene	CDR3 protein	CDR3 DNA
.	TRBV3-1/TRBV3-2	TRBJ1-3	15	.	CASSRLGESGNTIYF	TGTGCCAGCAGCCGGCTGGGGGAGTCTGGAAACACCATATATTTT
.	TRBV7-2	TRBJ1-5	15	TRBD1	CASSWTGGSNQPQHF	TGTGCCAGCAGCTGGACAGGGGGAAGCAATCAGCCCCAGCATTTT
.	TRBV5-4	TRBJ2-6	18	TRBD2	CASSLILAGALGANVLTF	TGTGCCAGCAGCTTGATACTAGCGGGGGCCCTCGGGGCCAACGTCCTGACTTTC
.	TRBV4-1	TRBJ2-2	18	.	CASSHNRLASLNTGELFF	TGCGCCAGCAGCCATAATAGGCTAGCGTCCTTGAACACCGGGGAGCTGTTTTTT
.	TRBV5-1	TRBJ2-1	15	.	CASSPLGDSYNEQFF	TGCGCCAGCAGCCCCCTTGGCGACTCCTACAATGAGCAGTTCTTC
once	TRBV9	TRBJ2-7	13	.	CASSVGASYEQYF	TGTGCCAGCAGCGTAGGGGCCAGCTACGAGCAGTACTTC
once	TRBV4-1	TRBJ1-2	16	TRBD1	CASSQEQAYRGYGYTF	TGCGCCAGCAGCCAAGAGCAGGCGTACAGGGGTTATGGCTACACCTTC
.	TRBV30	TRBJ1-5	14	TRBD1	CAWSDQTGGQPQHF	TGTGCCTGGAGTGACCAGACAGGGGGCCAGCCCCAGCATTTT
once	TRBV11-2	TRBJ2-3	16	.	CASSLYTPGLTDTQYF	TGTGCCAGCAGCTTATACACACCGGGGCTCACAGATACGCAGTATTTT
.	TRBV6-2/TRBV6-3	TRBJ2-7	15	.	CASSYLTGVTYEQYF	TGTGCCAGCAGTTACTTGACGGGAGTGACCTACGAGCAGTACTTC
.	TRBV6-6	TRBJ2-1	13	TRBD2	CASSREGKNEQFF	TGTGCCAGCAGTCGGGAGGGAAAGAATGAGCAGTTCTTC
.	TRBV7-2	TRBJ2-2	15	TRBD1	CASSPDRGDTGELFF	TGTGCCAGCAGCCCGGACAGGGGGGACACCGGGGAGCTGTTTTTT
few	TRBV12-3/TRBV12-4	TRBJ1-2	13	TRBD1	CASSSGTGFGYTF	TGTGCCAGCAGTTCGGGGACAGGGTTTGGCTACACCTTC
.	TRBV6-6	TRBJ1-3	15	.	CASSYQGSSGNTIYF	TGTGCCAGCAGTTACCAGGGTTCCTCTGGAAACACCATATATTTT
.	TRBV19	TRBJ1-6	15	.	CASSFESSYNSPLHF	TGTGCCAGTAGTTTCGAGTCCAGTTATAATTCACCCCTCCACTTT
.	TRBV9	TRBJ2-5	14	.	CASSVEVGPETQYF	TGTGCCAGCAGCGTAGAGGTGGGCCCGGAGACCCAGTACTTC
.	TRBV15	TRBJ2-2	18	TRBD1	CATSRGGPGTGDTGELFF	TGTGCCACCAGCAGAGGGGGCCCGGGGACAGGGGACACCGGGGAGCTGTTTTTT
few	TRBV7-8	TRBJ2-2	14	.	CASSLGVRGGELFF	TGTGCCAGCAGCTTAGGGGTACGAGGAGGGGAGCTGTTTTTT
.	TRBV19	TRBJ2-4	14	.	CASSLTDRGDIQYF	TGTGCCAGTAGCCTCACTGACCGTGGAGACATTCAGTACTTC
.	TRBV3-1/TRBV3-2	TRBJ1-5	14	.	CASSQGGRGQPQHF	TGTGCCAGCAGCCAGGGGGGAAGGGGTCAGCCCCAGCATTTT
.	TRBV28	TRBJ1-2	11	.	CASRRGIGYTF	TGTGCCAGCAGGAGGGGAATCGGCTACACCTTC
.	TRBV15	TRBJ1-2	17	.	CATSRDKGSNQLYGYTF	TGTGCCACCAGCAGAGATAAGGGCAGCAACCAACTCTATGGCTACACCTTC
once	TRBV6-5	TRBJ2-1	14	.	CASSYLAPGNEQFF	TGTGCCAGCAGTTATTTGGCGCCTGGGAATGAGCAGTTCTTC
.	TRBV4-2	TRBJ2-5	15	.	CASSRNSGSQETQYF	TGTGCCAGCAGCCGCAACTCCGGGAGTCAAGAGACCCAGTACTTC
.	TRBV5-1	TRBJ2-7	15	TRBD1	CASSPPGTEFYEQYF	TGCGCCAGCAGCCCACCCGGGACAGAATTCTACGAGCAGTACTTC
.	TRBV19	TRBJ1-6	13	.	CASSDSYNSPLHF	TGTGCCAGTAGTGACAGCTATAATTCACCCCTCCACTTT
.	TRBV25-1	TRBJ1-2	16	.	CASSGPGAGWTRSYTF	TGTGCCAGCAGTGGACCGGGGGCAGGGTGGACGAGGAGCTACACCTTC
.	TRBV7-3	TRBJ2-3	16	TRBD2	CASSLLAGVVTDTQYF	TGTGCCAGCAGCTTGCTAGCGGGAGTAGTGACAGATACGCAGTATTTT
.	TRBV5-4	TRBJ2-2	17	.	CASSSSPAGKFSGELFF	TGTGCCAGCAGCTCTAGCCCTGCGGGAAAATTTAGTGGAGAGCTGTTTTTT
.	TRBV7-9	TRBJ2-7	14	TRBD1	CASSPRTGYYEQYF	TGTGCCAGCAGCCCCAGGACAGGGTACTACGAGCAGTACTTC